This T cell receptor (beta chain) was recovered during a study of T cells in Graves' hyperthyroidism and ophthalmopathy. The CDR3 extends over 15 amino acids. Looked up from germline, CDR1 is LNHDA and CDR2 is SQIVND (reference sequence). J gave up 0 bases and V 6 bases, and 3 bases lay outside the gene matches. Patients affected by ophthalmopathy presented a Clinical Activity Score of at least 3, a NOSPECS grade of at least 4, and disease duration below 3 months. Uncontrolled infection, other autoimmune disease, pregnancy or lactation excluded patients. Used for diagnoses were clinical symptoms, serum thyroxine and TRAb, thyroid ultrasound and orbital computed tomography. The PBMCs studied were ones that came from 8 to 10 ml fresh peripheral blood. There are a few counts of this clonotype. RNA transcripts provided the source from which TCR beta CDR3 regions were amplified. RT-PCR in the first round (using the HTBI primer set) targeted the TCR CDR3. TCRdb recomputed calls from the multiplex PCR reads with MiXCR, one row per CDR3 protein. Altogether over 350,000 distinct CDR3 sequences are present, over 11% being singletons, with the ten largest covering around 27%.

The chain recombines TRBV19 with TRBJ2-1; 9 nucleotides agree with TRBD1. This sequence originates from a man aged 45 to 65 with Graves' ophthalmopathy. Source material: blood. The CDR3 loop reads CASRKTGGSYNEQFF. The CDR3 nucleotides are TGTGCCAGTAGAAAGACAGGGGGCTCCTACAATGAGCAGTTCTTC. Drawing the rest from reference TRBV19 and TRBJ2-1, the complete variable domain is DGGITQSPKYLFRKEGQNVTLSCEQNLNHDAMYWYRQDPGQGLRLIYYSQIVNDFQKGDIAEGYSVSREKKESFPLTVTSAQKNPTAFYLCASRKTGGSYNEQFFGPGTRLTVL.